These T cell receptor beta chains were read from a single sample in a study of cytomegalovirus exposure and HLA in healthy donors. Data came from immunoSEQ multiplex PCR; TCRdb stores just in-frame clones and leaves some out. Of about 150,000 clones listed, roughly 83% are singletons. The sample comprised PBMCs. The receptors stem from a man younger than 45 in good health and CMV-seropositive. CDR3s include the opening cysteine and the closing phenylalanine or tryptophan.

CDR3aa	len	j_gene	v_gene
CASSINAGGLYEQYF	15	TRBJ2-7	TRBV19
CSVEDGAVNYGYTF	14	TRBJ1-2	TRBV29-1
CASSLGTGGTKGYTF	15	TRBJ1-2	TRBV7-2
CASSPTGGGREQYF	14	TRBJ2-7	TRBV14
CSVGSGAGTYEQYF	14	.	TRBV29-1
CASSVAGQGTSGGLFF	16	TRBJ2-2	TRBV9
CASTTSGLPYEQYF	14	TRBJ2-7	TRBV6-5
CASSYRTAYTEAFF	14	TRBJ1-1	TRBV6-5
CASSVAEWDGEQGPEAFF	18	TRBJ1-1	TRBV9
CASSGRGATLSYNSPLHF	18	TRBJ1-6	TRBV19
CASSLSVQGTDTQYF	15	TRBJ2-3	TRBV7-3
CAWNPKDRFSAEAFF	15	TRBJ1-1	TRBV30
CASSGDSGANVLTF	14	TRBJ2-6	TRBV19
CASSGRQGNYGYTF	14	TRBJ1-2	TRBV7-9
CASSVGGNEADTQYF	15	TRBJ2-3	TRBV9
CASSSRASGREATQYF	16	TRBJ2-3	TRBV11-2
CASSKARVDRGYGYTF	16	TRBJ1-2	TRBV21-1
CASSVGQGAGEQYF	14	TRBJ2-7	TRBV9
CASSPGSGEYNEQFF	15	TRBJ2-1	TRBV4-2
CASTSGGYNEQFF	13	TRBJ2-1	TRBV19
CASSLRVEVPGELFF	15	TRBJ2-2	TRBV7-9
CASSLGPSPGETQYF	15	TRBJ2-5	TRBV7-7
CASSFAQLGSEQFF	14	TRBJ2-1	TRBV7-6
CASSEKEVLNNQPQHF	16	TRBJ1-5	TRBV6-1
CASSRGPDTEAFF	13	TRBJ1-1	TRBV7-3
CASSAGSLSSYEQYF	15	TRBJ2-7	TRBV5-6
CASSINQGANYGYTF	15	TRBJ1-2	TRBV19
CASSLGGARGNTIYF	15	TRBJ1-3	TRBV5-1
CASSPRGGGFDEQFF	15	TRBJ2-1	TRBV27
CASSLVPVNQPQHF	14	TRBJ1-5	TRBV11-2
CASSPSWGARGYTF	14	TRBJ1-2	TRBV18
CASSELGGGEETQYF	15	TRBJ2-5	TRBV6-1
CASSRATGELMKNLFF	16	TRBJ1-4	TRBV4-2
CASNQDSFNYGYTF	14	TRBJ1-2	TRBV27
CAWTLHGPGEKLFF	14	TRBJ1-4	TRBV30
CASSFGGLAGVRTGELFF	18	TRBJ2-2	TRBV5-5
CSVEDGRVGASTDTQYF	17	TRBJ2-3	TRBV29-1
CASSKDRGNTIYF	13	TRBJ1-3	TRBV7-7
CASSRLASSTDTQYF	15	TRBJ2-3	TRBV6-4
CSVARATDYGYTF	13	TRBJ1-2	TRBV29-1
CASSNYAGALGEQYF	15	TRBJ2-7	TRBV19
CKTASPDTQYF	11	TRBJ2-3	TRBV2
CASSLGGGLTNTQYF	15	TRBJ2-3	TRBV7-9
CASSQASSETGGGYTF	16	TRBJ1-2	TRBV4-2
CATSREGVNTDTQYF	15	TRBJ2-3	TRBV15
CASSELMWQGGNQPQHF	17	TRBJ1-5	TRBV10-2
CASSSPDRAEAFF	13	TRBJ1-1	TRBV5-1